This T cell receptor beta chain emerged from a study of untreated major depressive disorder. Trimming pared 2 bases from V and 3 bases from J, leaving 16 bases between. This CDR3 has 16 amino acids. Germline CDR1 reads SGHRS; CDR2 reads YFSETQ. Study-level results: Compared with controls, depressed patients showed more TRBV05-01 (Vbeta 5.1) usage in CD4+ T cells.

For sex, age, current smoking status and body mass index, every depressed patient had a pairwise-matched non-depressed control. Every participant had European ancestry. No current or lifetime mood disorder and depressive symptom score of 5 or less defined controls. On this clone: The antigen is undetermined.

TCRdb keeps only in-frame clones here, not all; method: immunoSEQ multiplex PCR. The data show just over 20,000 clones, with more than 75% seen just once and around 5% held by the top ten. This sequence joins TRBV5-1 and TRBJ2-3; the D gene is possibly TRBD1 (5 bases). The sequenced sample was CD4+ T cells from PBMCs. This TCR came from a woman in her 30s in good health. The CDR3 here is CASSLGVRVWTDTQYF. In nucleotides, the CDR3 is TGCGCCAGCAGCTTAGGTGTCAGGGTTTGGACAGATACGCAGTATTTT.